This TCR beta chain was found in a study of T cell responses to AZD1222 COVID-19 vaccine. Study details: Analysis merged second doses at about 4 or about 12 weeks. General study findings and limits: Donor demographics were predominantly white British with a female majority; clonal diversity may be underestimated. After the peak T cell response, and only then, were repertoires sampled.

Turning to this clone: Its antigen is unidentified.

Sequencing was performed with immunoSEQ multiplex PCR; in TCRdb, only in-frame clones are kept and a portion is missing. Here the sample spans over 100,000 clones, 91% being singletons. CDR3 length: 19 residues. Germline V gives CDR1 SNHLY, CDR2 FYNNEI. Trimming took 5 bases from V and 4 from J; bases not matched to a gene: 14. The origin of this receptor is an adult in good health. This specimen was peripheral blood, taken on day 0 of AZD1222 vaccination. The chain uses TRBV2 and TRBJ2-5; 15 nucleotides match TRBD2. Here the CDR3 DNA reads TGTGCCAGCAGTCCCCCTCCGGGACTAGCGGGAGGAAGAACAGAGACCCAGTACTTC. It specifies CASSPPPGLAGGRTETQYF.